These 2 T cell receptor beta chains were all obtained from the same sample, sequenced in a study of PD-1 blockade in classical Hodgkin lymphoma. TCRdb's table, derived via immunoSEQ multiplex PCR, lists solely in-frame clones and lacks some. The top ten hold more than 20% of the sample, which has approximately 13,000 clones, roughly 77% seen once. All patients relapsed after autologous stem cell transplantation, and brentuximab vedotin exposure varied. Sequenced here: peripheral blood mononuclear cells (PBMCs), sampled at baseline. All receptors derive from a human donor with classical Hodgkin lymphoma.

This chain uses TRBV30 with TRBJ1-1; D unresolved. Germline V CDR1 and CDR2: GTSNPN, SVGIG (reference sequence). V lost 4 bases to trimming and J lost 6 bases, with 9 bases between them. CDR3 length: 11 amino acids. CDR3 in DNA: TGTGCCTGGACTATTTTCGCTGAAGCTTTCTTT. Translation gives CAWTIFAEAFF.

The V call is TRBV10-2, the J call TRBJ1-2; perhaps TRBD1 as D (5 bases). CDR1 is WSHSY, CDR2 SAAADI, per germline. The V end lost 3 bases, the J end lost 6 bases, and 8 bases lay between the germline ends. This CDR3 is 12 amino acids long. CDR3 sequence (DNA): TGCGCCAGCAGTGATCGGGGGGATGGCTACACCTTC. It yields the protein CASSDRGDGYTF.